The clone carrying this T cell receptor beta chain has just a few counts. As yet, its antigen is unknown. The germline V gene has CDR1 MGHRA and CDR2 YSYEKL. There are 16 residues in the CDR3. The V and J ends lost 0 bases and 0 bases respectively, with 9 bases between them. The data are from a study of beta chain features in type 1 diabetes. Regarding the study as a whole: Shortening of TCRB CDR3s, moderate but significant, appeared in all four CD4+ subsets of Type 1 diabetes patients.

Reverse transcription of all isolated RNA meant that expressed TCRB transcripts were sequenced. Produced via immunoSEQ multiplex PCR; TCRdb's table is partial and in-frame only. The sample comprises 640,000 or so clones, around 15% of which are singletons, and approximately 0.039% rests with the top ten. Specimen: naive CD4+ T cells from blood. This TCR came from a man aged 18 to 30 with type 1 diabetes. This sequence joins TRBV4-1 and TRBJ1-5, with unresolved D. DNA of the CDR3: TGCGCCAGCAGCCAAGATCGCGGATTTAGCAATCAGCCCCAGCATTTT. This gives the protein CASSQDRGFSNQPQHF.